A selection of T cell receptor beta chains follows, all from one sample in a study of blood T cell repertoires in COVID-19. The repertoire was sequenced with immunoSEQ multiplex PCR; TCRdb's copy has only in-frame clones and lacks some. The sample lists around 150,000 clones; approximately 88% were seen once. Material: PBMCs or T cells enriched from blood (not recorded which). Receptors were obtained from a woman aged 55-75 years who had recovered from COVID-19. Each CDR3 is given with its conserved first and last residue. Fields, in order: clone size, V gene, D gene, J gene, CDR3 DNA, CDR3 protein. D genes are given only for firm matches. Clone size is stated in some rows and not others, as once, few, many or a class when expanded.

abundance: NA; v_gene: TRBV28; d_gene: NA; j_gene: TRBJ1-5; CDR3nt: TGTGCCAGCAGTTTGTCCCCCAGTCAGCCCCAGCATTTT; CDR3aa: CASSLSPSQPQHF
abundance: NA; v_gene: TRBV7-9; d_gene: NA; j_gene: TRBJ1-5; CDR3nt: TGTGCCAGCAGCTCCTCCGACGGGAATCAGCCCCAGCATTTT; CDR3aa: CASSSSDGNQPQHF
abundance: NA; v_gene: TRBV19; d_gene: TRBD1; j_gene: TRBJ2-1; CDR3nt: TGTGCCAGTAGTGACGGAACAGGGGGTAATGAGCAGTTCTTC; CDR3aa: CASSDGTGGNEQFF
abundance: few; v_gene: TRBV28; d_gene: NA; j_gene: TRBJ2-3; CDR3nt: TGTGCCAGCAGTTTTAGGAGCCCCACAGATACGCAGTATTTT; CDR3aa: CASSFRSPTDTQYF
abundance: NA; v_gene: TRBV18; d_gene: TRBD2; j_gene: TRBJ2-7; CDR3nt: TGTGCCAGCTCAGCTGGCGGGAGCCCCCACGAGCAGTACTTC; CDR3aa: CASSAGGSPHEQYF
abundance: NA; v_gene: TRBV6-5; d_gene: NA; j_gene: TRBJ1-4; CDR3nt: TGTGCCAGCAGGTGGCAGGGTGATGAAAAACTGTTTTTT; CDR3aa: CASRWQGDEKLFF
abundance: NA; v_gene: TRBV2; d_gene: TRBD1; j_gene: TRBJ1-2; CDR3nt: TGTGCCAGCAAATCGGGACAGTCGTATGGCTACACCTTC; CDR3aa: CASKSGQSYGYTF
abundance: NA; v_gene: TRBV11-2; d_gene: TRBD2; j_gene: TRBJ2-1; CDR3nt: TGTGCCAGCAGTGACGGACTAGCGGGACGTTACAATGAGCAGTTCTTC; CDR3aa: CASSDGLAGRYNEQFF
abundance: NA; v_gene: TRBV20-1; d_gene: NA; j_gene: TRBJ2-2; CDR3nt: TGCAGTGCTAGTAATCTGCCAGGCAGGCTAGGGGAGCTGTTTTTT; CDR3aa: CSASNLPGRLGELFF
abundance: NA; v_gene: TRBV3-1/TRBV3-2; d_gene: NA; j_gene: TRBJ1-1; CDR3nt: TGTGCCAGCAGCCACGGGTCACGGGGGAGAGAAGCTTTCTTT; CDR3aa: CASSHGSRGREAFF
abundance: NA; v_gene: TRBV29-1; d_gene: TRBD1; j_gene: TRBJ2-1; CDR3nt: TGCAGCGTTGAAGGGACAGGGAGTAACTACAATGAGCAGTTCTTC; CDR3aa: CSVEGTGSNYNEQFF
abundance: few; v_gene: TRBV27; d_gene: TRBD1; j_gene: TRBJ1-6; CDR3nt: TGTGCCAGCAGTCACCGGGACAGATATTCACCCCTCCACTTT; CDR3aa: CASSHRDRYSPLHF
abundance: NA; v_gene: TRBV7-2; d_gene: TRBD1; j_gene: TRBJ2-1; CDR3nt: TGTGCCAGCAGGGAACGGGACAGGGGATATGGTGAGCAGTTCTTC; CDR3aa: CASRERDRGYGEQFF
abundance: NA; v_gene: TRBV6-5; d_gene: NA; j_gene: TRBJ1-2; CDR3nt: TGTGCCGCAGGAGGGGACCGTCTTAACTATGGCTACACCTTC; CDR3aa: CAAGGDRLNYGYTF
abundance: NA; v_gene: TRBV24-1; d_gene: TRBD1; j_gene: TRBJ2-1; CDR3nt: TGTGCCACCAGTGATGTTAGGACAGGGAGGACTGAGCAGTTCTTC; CDR3aa: CATSDVRTGRTEQFF
abundance: NA; v_gene: TRBV27; d_gene: NA; j_gene: TRBJ2-3; CDR3nt: TGTGCCCGCTGCTCCGGGGTCAGGGGTGCCGGGGAAAAAAGAAAGGCGGATACGCAGTATTTT; CDR3aa: CARCSGVRGAGEKRKADTQYF
abundance: few; v_gene: TRBV25-1; d_gene: TRBD1; j_gene: TRBJ1-2; CDR3nt: TGTGCCAGCAGTTTCCCGACAGGGGGTGGCTACACCTTC; CDR3aa: CASSFPTGGGYTF
abundance: NA; v_gene: TRBV6-5; d_gene: NA; j_gene: TRBJ1-1; CDR3nt: TGTGCCAGCAGTTATCCCGGGACAAATGAAGCTTTCTTT; CDR3aa: CASSYPGTNEAFF
abundance: NA; v_gene: TRBV11-2; d_gene: TRBD1; j_gene: TRBJ2-7; CDR3nt: TGTGCCAGCAGCTTAGATGGACAGGGATTCTACGAGCAGTACTTC; CDR3aa: CASSLDGQGFYEQYF
abundance: NA; v_gene: TRBV7-3; d_gene: NA; j_gene: TRBJ2-1; CDR3nt: TGTGCCAGCAGCTTAAGTCCTCCTAGCAGGATAGACAATGAGCAGTTCTTC; CDR3aa: CASSLSPPSRIDNEQFF
abundance: NA; v_gene: TRBV9; d_gene: TRBD1; j_gene: TRBJ2-2; CDR3nt: TGTGCCAGCAGCGTAACGGGACAGGGCAACACCGGGGAGCTGTTTTTT; CDR3aa: CASSVTGQGNTGELFF
abundance: NA; v_gene: TRBV3-1/TRBV3-2; d_gene: NA; j_gene: TRBJ2-7; CDR3nt: TGTGCCAGCAGCCACGTTAGTAGCGGCACCTACGAGCAGTACTTC; CDR3aa: CASSHVSSGTYEQYF
abundance: NA; v_gene: TRBV12-1; d_gene: NA; j_gene: TRBJ2-7; CDR3nt: TGTGCCAGCAGCTTTGCGACAGGACTTAAGCTCGAGCAGTACTTC; CDR3aa: CASSFATGLKLEQYF
abundance: few; v_gene: TRBV6-5; d_gene: NA; j_gene: TRBJ1-5; CDR3nt: TGTGCCACCCGGAGACTTTCCATTAGCAATCAGCCCCAGCATTTT; CDR3aa: CATRRLSISNQPQHF
abundance: NA; v_gene: TRBV3-1/TRBV3-2; d_gene: NA; j_gene: TRBJ1-1; CDR3nt: TGTGCCAGCAACACACCATCCGGGGGGGGAAACGAAGCTTTCTTT; CDR3aa: CASNTPSGGGNEAFF
abundance: NA; v_gene: TRBV9; d_gene: TRBD1; j_gene: TRBJ1-3; CDR3nt: TGTGCCAGCAGCAGAGGACAGGGCAGGTCTGGAAACACCATATATTTT; CDR3aa: CASSRGQGRSGNTIYF
abundance: NA; v_gene: TRBV30; d_gene: NA; j_gene: TRBJ2-3; CDR3nt: TGTGCCTGGAGTTTCGGTTTGGATACGCAGTATTTT; CDR3aa: CAWSFGLDTQYF
abundance: NA; v_gene: TRBV5-1; d_gene: NA; j_gene: TRBJ2-5; CDR3nt: TGCGCCAGCAGCTCGCTTACTCGGCAGGGGGGTGAGACCCAGTACTTC; CDR3aa: CASSSLTRQGGETQYF
abundance: NA; v_gene: TRBV7-9; d_gene: TRBD1; j_gene: TRBJ2-2; CDR3nt: TGTGCCAGCAGCTCCCCTCCCAGGGGGCGAATAGCCGGGGAGCTGTTTTTT; CDR3aa: CASSSPPRGRIAGELFF
abundance: NA; v_gene: TRBV12-5; d_gene: NA; j_gene: TRBJ2-3; CDR3nt: TGTGCTAGTGGTTCGGGGGTCTATAGCACAGATACGCAGTATTTT; CDR3aa: CASGSGVYSTDTQYF
abundance: NA; v_gene: TRBV27; d_gene: NA; j_gene: TRBJ2-7; CDR3nt: TGTGCCAGCAGTCCCTCGTGGGCCACGGCCTACGAGCAGTACTTC; CDR3aa: CASSPSWATAYEQYF
abundance: once; v_gene: TRBV7-3; d_gene: NA; j_gene: TRBJ2-2; CDR3nt: TGTGCCAGCAGCCCAGCGTCGGCGAACACCGGGGAGCTGTTTTTT; CDR3aa: CASSPASANTGELFF
abundance: NA; v_gene: TRBV13; d_gene: TRBD1; j_gene: TRBJ2-7; CDR3nt: TGTGCCAGCAGCTTAATCGGACAGGGCGCAGGCGAGCAGTACTTC; CDR3aa: CASSLIGQGAGEQYF
abundance: NA; v_gene: TRBV18; d_gene: NA; j_gene: TRBJ2-3; CDR3nt: TGTGCCAGCTCATCCCCCTACAGCACAGATACGCAGTATTTT; CDR3aa: CASSSPYSTDTQYF
abundance: few; v_gene: TRBV7-2; d_gene: NA; j_gene: TRBJ1-2; CDR3nt: TGTGCCAGCAGCTTAGCGCGACATGACTATGGCTACACCTTC; CDR3aa: CASSLARHDYGYTF
abundance: NA; v_gene: TRBV30; d_gene: NA; j_gene: TRBJ2-3; CDR3nt: TGTGCCTGGAGTGGCCAGGCCTCAGATACGCAGTATTTT; CDR3aa: CAWSGQASDTQYF
abundance: NA; v_gene: TRBV11-3; d_gene: NA; j_gene: TRBJ2-2; CDR3nt: TGTGCCAGCAGTTGGACTAACACCGGGGAGCTGTTTTTT; CDR3aa: CASSWTNTGELFF
abundance: NA; v_gene: TRBV7-9; d_gene: TRBD1; j_gene: TRBJ1-2; CDR3nt: TGTGCCAGCAGCCGGACAGGTTACGGCTACACCTTC; CDR3aa: CASSRTGYGYTF
abundance: NA; v_gene: TRBV7-8; d_gene: TRBD1; j_gene: TRBJ1-5; CDR3nt: TGTGCCAGCAGCGATACAGGGGGCGCATATCAGCCCCAGCATTTT; CDR3aa: CASSDTGGAYQPQHF
abundance: NA; v_gene: TRBV28; d_gene: TRBD1; j_gene: TRBJ1-2; CDR3nt: TGTGCCAGCAGTTGGGACAGGGGAAACTATGGCTACACCTTC; CDR3aa: CASSWDRGNYGYTF
abundance: NA; v_gene: TRBV28; d_gene: NA; j_gene: TRBJ2-1; CDR3nt: TGTGCCAGCAGTTTGCCCGGAGGTTACAATGAGCAGTTCTTC; CDR3aa: CASSLPGGYNEQFF
abundance: NA; v_gene: TRBV6-5; d_gene: NA; j_gene: TRBJ1-5; CDR3nt: TGTGCCAGCAGTTGGGACACCAATCAGCCCCAGCATTTT; CDR3aa: CASSWDTNQPQHF
abundance: NA; v_gene: TRBV6-4; d_gene: NA; j_gene: TRBJ1-6; CDR3nt: TGTGCCAGCAGCACGACAGAAAATTCACCCCTCCACTTT; CDR3aa: CASSTTENSPLHF
abundance: NA; v_gene: TRBV7-9; d_gene: NA; j_gene: TRBJ2-1; CDR3nt: TGTGCCAGCAGCCTGCACCATCGGGACTCAAATCTGGTCTTC; CDR3aa: CASSLHHRDSNLVF
abundance: many; v_gene: TRBV14; d_gene: TRBD1; j_gene: TRBJ1-4; CDR3nt: TGTGCCAGCAGCCAGACGGCCGGGACAGGTGCAACTAATGAAAAACTGTTTTTT; CDR3aa: CASSQTAGTGATNEKLFF
abundance: NA; v_gene: TRBV14; d_gene: NA; j_gene: TRBJ2-1; CDR3nt: TGTGCCAGCAGCCCCGGGGGACCCCAAAATGAGCAGTTCTTC; CDR3aa: CASSPGGPQNEQFF
abundance: NA; v_gene: TRBV2; d_gene: NA; j_gene: TRBJ1-6; CDR3nt: TGTGCCAGCAGTGAAGACGGGCAGGGGAATTCACCCCTCCACTTT; CDR3aa: CASSEDGQGNSPLHF
abundance: NA; v_gene: TRBV19; d_gene: TRBD2; j_gene: TRBJ2-6; CDR3nt: TGTGCCAGTAGCCCCGGACTAGCGGGAGTGGGGGGGGCCAACGTCCTGACTTTC; CDR3aa: CASSPGLAGVGGANVLTF
abundance: NA; v_gene: TRBV28; d_gene: TRBD1; j_gene: TRBJ1-5; CDR3nt: TGTGCCAGCAGCAATGGACAGGCGCCATATAGCAATCAGCCCCAGCATTTT; CDR3aa: CASSNGQAPYSNQPQHF
abundance: NA; v_gene: TRBV12-5; d_gene: NA; j_gene: TRBJ2-2; CDR3nt: TGTGCTAGTGGTTTGGTACAGGGCCGGCGGACCGGGGAGCTGTTTTTT; CDR3aa: CASGLVQGRRTGELFF
abundance: NA; v_gene: TRBV12-3/TRBV12-4; d_gene: NA; j_gene: TRBJ1-1; CDR3nt: TGTGCCAGCAGTTCATCAGGTAACACTGAAGCTTTCTTT; CDR3aa: CASSSSGNTEAFF
abundance: NA; v_gene: TRBV5-1; d_gene: NA; j_gene: TRBJ1-1; CDR3nt: TGCGCCAGCAGCTATAACAGGAACATGAACACTGAAGCTTTCTTT; CDR3aa: CASSYNRNMNTEAFF
abundance: NA; v_gene: TRBV7-6; d_gene: NA; j_gene: TRBJ1-1; CDR3nt: TGTGCCAGCAGCGGAGATACGAACACTGAAGCTTTCTTT; CDR3aa: CASSGDTNTEAFF
abundance: NA; v_gene: TRBV30; d_gene: NA; j_gene: TRBJ2-3; CDR3nt: TGTGCCTGGAGTGTCCTTTCTACGCAGTATTTT; CDR3aa: CAWSVLSTQYF